The present entry profiles one TCR beta chain with its context. This table comes from immunoSEQ multiplex PCR, and its TCRdb copy is limited to in-frame clones, with some not included. The repertoire holds about 160,000 clones, approximately 77% seen once, with over 9.5% in the top ten. The sample belongs to a study of blood T cell repertoires in COVID-19. The trim removed 3 bases at V and 14 bases at J, leaving 7 bases unmatched. The CDR3 covers 13 residues. Germline lookup yields CDR1 SGDLS and CDR2 YYNGEE. Sequenced: peripheral blood. The TCR comes from an elderly woman with active or convalescent COVID-19. The chain is built from TRBV9 and TRBJ2-1, with 11 positions matching TRBD2. CDR3 DNA sequence: TGTGCCAGCAGCGGACAACTAGCGGGAGATAAGTTCTTC. This gives the protein CASSGQLAGDKFF.